This passage covers 10 T cell receptor beta chains from one sample sequenced in a study of siplizumab effects on memory and regulatory T cells. The method was immunoSEQ multiplex PCR; TCRdb's version includes in-frame clones alone and lacks a portion of them. Of under 100,000 clones in the sample, about 87% are singletons; the top ten hold approximately 1.4%. Sequencing was done on a sample of Tregs sorted from blood. These receptor sequences come from a human donor in good health.

The V call is TRBV19, the J call TRBJ1-1; the match to TRBD1 covers 9 bases. The germline gives CDR1 LNHDA, CDR2 SQIVND (reference sequence). The trim removed 10 bases at V and 5 bases at J, leaving 5 bases unmatched. The CDR3 is 12 amino acids. CDR3 nucleotide sequence: TGTGCCACTCGGGACAGGGTAACTGAAGCTTTCTTT. As protein: CATRDRVTEAFF. Together with reference TRBV19 and TRBJ1-1, the CDR3 gives the full variable domain: DGGITQSPKYLFRKEGQNVTLSCEQNLNHDAMYWYRQDPGQGLRLIYYSQIVNDFQKGDIAEGYSVSREKKESFPLTVTSAQKNPTAFYLCATRDRVTEAFFGQGTRLTVV.

The chain couples TRBV29-1 to TRBJ1-1, with D unresolved. Trimming pared 7 bases from V and 0 bases from J, leaving 12 bases between. The CDR3 is 13 amino acids. CDR1 and CDR2 from the germline V gene are SQVTM and ANQGSEA. This CDR3 reads CSATPQLNTEAFF. The CDR3 bases are TGCAGCGCCACACCCCAATTGAACACTGAAGCTTTCTTT.

The chain carries TRBV19 and TRBJ2-7; D possibly corresponds to TRBD1 (6 bases). The germline gives CDR1 LNHDA, CDR2 SQIVND (reference sequence). V lost 1 base, J lost 6 bases, and 19 bases lay in between. The CDR3 covers 16 residues. The CDR3, as DNA: TGTGCCAGTAGTATAGGGGAACAGGGTCGTGGTCTCGAGCAGTACTTC. Its protein is CASSIGEQGRGLEQYF.

The J gene is TRBJ2-5, the V gene TRBV7-8; D not certain. In germline, CDR1 is SGHVS, CDR2 FQNEAQ. The CDR3 sequence is 14 residues long. V was clipped by 4 bases and J by 2 bases, with 11 bases between them. CDR3 amino acids: CASSSTFRQETQYF. Here the CDR3 DNA reads TGTGCCAGCAGCTCAACCTTTCGGCAAGAGACCCAGTACTTC.

The V call is TRBV7-9, the J call TRBJ2-5, with TRBD2 matching over 7 bases. Trimming took 2 bases from V and 5 from J; bases not matched to a gene: 14. The CDR3 extends over 17 amino acids. Germline V lookup: CDR1 SEHNR, CDR2 FQNEAQ (reference sequence). CDR3 sequence reads: CASSLPPVTSRTETQYF. The DNA of the CDR3 is TGTGCCAGCAGCTTACCCCCGGTGACTAGCAGGACGGAGACCCAGTACTTC.

The V gene is TRBV5-4, the J gene TRBJ1-4; D might be TRBD1 (5 bases). V was pared by 1 base and J by 3 bases, with 7 bases between. Germline assignment: CDR1 SGHNT and CDR2 YYREEE (reference sequence). This CDR3 contains 14 residues. The CDR3 DNA is TGTGCCAGCAGCTTGATAGGGGCTAATGAAAAACTGTTTTTT. Protein sequence: CASSLIGANEKLFF.

This clone was seen only once. The chain employs TRBV4-1 and TRBJ2-1; 11 nucleotides line up with TRBD2. The junction had 7 bases not matched to a gene; V was cut back by 3 bases and J by 3 bases. From germline, CDR1 is MGHRA and CDR2 YSYEKL. The CDR3 loop spans 17 amino acids. Here the CDR3 reads CASSQALAGGHYNEQFF. In nucleotides, the CDR3 is TGCGCCAGCAGCCAGGCGCTAGCGGGGGGCCACTACAATGAGCAGTTCTTC.

The V and J genes are TRBV4-2 and TRBJ2-1; 10 bases are shared with TRBD2. V was clipped by 1 base and J by 12 bases; unmatched bases: 15. This CDR3 has 17 residues. Germline V gives CDR1 LGHNA, CDR2 YNFKEQ. The CDR3 DNA is TGTGCCAGCAGCCAAGTCCGGAGCGGGGGGGCTTACGGTCGGCAGTTCTTC. Its translation is CASSQVRSGGAYGRQFF.

The chain uses TRBV6-1 and TRBJ1-5; tentative D call: TRBD1 (5 bases). Trimming pared 8 bases from V and 6 bases from J, leaving 11 bases between. CDR3 size: 12 residues. Germline CDR1 reads MNHNS; CDR2 reads SASEGT. The CDR3 nucleotides are TGTGCCAGCGTGACAGTCGGTCAGCCCCAGCATTTT. Its protein is CASVTVGQPQHF.

This rearrangement joins TRBV4-1 to TRBJ2-1; 10 positions agree with TRBD2. This CDR3 has 16 residues. V gave up 3 bases and J gave up 6 bases; unmatched junction bases: 8. The germline CDR1 and CDR2 sequences are MGHRA and YSYEKL. CDR3 residues: CASSQTSLAGINEQFF. As DNA, the CDR3 is TGCGCCAGCAGCCAGACGTCACTAGCGGGGATCAATGAGCAGTTCTTC.